This TCR beta chain comes out of a study of blood T cells in healthy people across ages. The study, taken as a whole, reports: The donors' CMV status was not determined, possibly confounding changes in expanded clonotypes. It was the long-lived donors that had more naive CD4+ cells and higher diversity than aged donors. Age showed a roughly linear inverse relationship with TCR beta diversity per million T cells.

It was with a sample-barcoded 5' primer and a J-beta primer mix that a second PCR of about 7 to 12 cycles was run. Each CDR3 protein gets one entry after TCRdb re-called the 5' RACE reads with MiXCR. Of over a million distinct CDR3 sequences in the sample, 42% were seen once. In this sample, this clonotype turned up a few times. Its antigen is not known. The sample providers were healthy Caucasian people from Russia, aged about 6 to 95. With 3 bases removed from V and 0 bases from J, the gap between germline ends came to 11 bases. The CDR3 runs 15 residues. Per the germline V gene, CDR1 is ENHRY and CDR2 is SYGVKD.

Sample: blood. The sequence came from a woman aged 18-35 years in good health. This chain connects TRBV10-3 to TRBJ1-1; no definite D call. Here the CDR3 DNA reads TGTGCCATCAGTGAAAACCAGGACCTGAACACTGAAGCTTTCTTT. Amino acids: CAISENQDLNTEAFF.